The rows below give T cell receptor beta chains drawn from one sample of a study of shared clonotypes between healthy human individuals. The method was immunoSEQ multiplex PCR; TCRdb's version includes in-frame clones alone and lacks a portion of them. Altogether fewer than 130,000 clones are present, around 64% being singletons, with the ten largest covering around 26%. The sequenced sample was memory CD8+ T cells sorted from blood. The receptors originated from a woman between 25 and 40 years old in good health. Both conserved end residues are part of each CDR3. A D gene is named only where the DNA matches it firmly. Clone size, where shown, is once, few, many, or a class for clones that have expanded.

CDR3 length	D gene	V gene	J gene	clone size	CDR3 protein	CDR3 DNA
13	-	TRBV30	TRBJ1-5	few	CACPGRGRQPQHF	TGTGCCTGCCCCGGCCGGGGCCGGCAGCCCCAGCATTTT
12	-	TRBV7-8	TRBJ2-2	-	CASRIAARELFF	TGTGCCAGCAGGATAGCGGCCAGGGAGCTGTTTTTT
15	-	TRBV10-3	TRBJ1-4	-	CAISESLGANEKLFF	TGTGCCATCAGTGAGTCCCTAGGGGCTAATGAAAAACTGTTTTTT
12	-	TRBV29-1	TRBJ2-1	-	CSVGRAYNEQFF	TGCAGCGTTGGAAGGGCCTACAATGAGCAGTTCTTC
16	-	TRBV28	TRBJ2-1	-	CASSFVGGSSYNEQFF	TGTGCCAGCAGTTTTGTGGGTGGGAGCTCCTACAATGAGCAGTTCTTC
15	-	TRBV6-1	TRBJ1-5	few	CASKVSQLSNQPQHF	TGTGCCAGCAAGGTCAGCCAACTTAGCAATCAGCCCCAGCATTTT
12	-	TRBV5-6	TRBJ1-1	many	CASSLGEAEAFF	TGTGCCAGCAGCTTGGGGGAGGCTGAAGCTTTCTTT
14	TRBD1	TRBV18	TRBJ1-1	-	CASSTMTGPTEAFF	TGTGCCAGCTCAACGATGACAGGGCCCACTGAAGCTTTCTTT
19	-	TRBV28	TRBJ1-2	once	CASSNALGIQFTGYYGYTF	TGTGCCAGCAGTAATGCTCTGGGGATACAATTCACCGGATACTATGGCTACACCTTC
16	TRBD2	TRBV7-8	TRBJ2-2	-	CASSFRTSGSIGELFF	TGTGCCAGCAGCTTCCGGACTAGCGGGAGTATCGGGGAGCTGTTTTTT
13	-	TRBV10-3	TRBJ1-2	-	CAISESNLYGYTF	TGTGCCATCAGTGAGTCGAACCTCTATGGCTACACCTTC
15	-	TRBV11-2	TRBJ2-7	-	CASSLTGWPSDEQYF	TGTGCCAGCAGTTTAACAGGGTGGCCTTCGGACGAGCAGTACTTC
14	TRBD1	TRBV28	TRBJ1-2	few	CASRFPGTGSGYTF	TGTGCCAGCAGATTCCCGGGGACAGGGAGCGGCTACACCTTC
12	TRBD2	TRBV5-6	TRBJ2-1	-	CASIGLGNEQFF	TGTGCCAGCATCGGACTAGGCAATGAGCAGTTCTTC
13	-	TRBV28	TRBJ1-1	-	CASSFGTITEAFF	TGTGCCAGCAGTTTTGGGACCATTACTGAAGCTTTCTTT
16	-	TRBV15	TRBJ2-7	-	CATSRDVLQISYEQYF	TGTGCCACCAGCAGAGATGTTTTACAGATATCCTACGAGCAGTACTTC
13	-	TRBV29-1	TRBJ1-4	-	CSVSRQSNEKLFF	TGCAGCGTCAGCAGACAGAGTAATGAAAAACTGTTTTTT
13	-	TRBV27	TRBJ2-2	-	CASLAAGTGELFF	TGTGCCAGCTTAGCGGCTGGCACCGGGGAGCTGTTTTTT
15	-	TRBV11-2	TRBJ1-2	-	CASSHYRNMDYGYTF	TGTGCCAGCAGCCATTACAGGAATATGGACTATGGCTACACCTTC
14	TRBD1	TRBV27	TRBJ2-3	few	CASSLMQGADTQYF	TGTGCCAGCAGTTTAATGCAGGGGGCAGATACGCAGTATTTT
14	-	TRBV30	TRBJ2-7	-	CAWRGNLKGYEQYF	TGTGCCTGGAGAGGAAACCTTAAAGGCTACGAGCAGTACTTC
14	TRBD2	TRBV6-6	TRBJ2-5	-	CASSISREGGTQYF	TGTGCCAGCAGCATCTCGAGGGAGGGAGGGACCCAGTACTTC
15	TRBD2	TRBV11-2	TRBJ2-1	-	CASRITSGRANEQFF	TGTGCCAGCAGGATTACTAGCGGGAGGGCCAATGAGCAGTTCTTC
16	TRBD2	TRBV6-4	TRBJ2-2	-	CASTQIAGAGTGELFF	TGTGCCAGCACCCAAATAGCGGGAGCGGGCACCGGGGAGCTGTTTTTT
11	-	TRBV30	TRBJ1-1	-	CAWSVNTEAFF	TGTGCCTGGAGTGTAAACACTGAAGCTTTCTTT
14	-	TRBV7-9	TRBJ1-1	many	CASSLGTRLLGAFF	TGTGCCAGCAGCTTGGGCACCAGGCTCTTGGGAGCTTTCTTT
13	-	TRBV6-5	TRBJ1-3	-	CASRPGVGNTIYF	TGTGCCAGCAGGCCAGGGGTTGGAAACACCATATATTTT
13	-	TRBV21-1	TRBJ2-5	-	CASSKRGGETQYF	TGTGCCAGCAGCAAACGGGGGGGAGAGACCCAGTACTTC
14	TRBD1	TRBV5-1	TRBJ1-2	-	CASSLPGQVDGYTF	TGCGCCAGCAGCTTACCGGGACAGGTAGATGGCTACACCTTC
17	TRBD1	TRBV19	TRBJ1-1	-	CASSIERTGRLDTEAFF	TGTGCCAGTAGTATAGAAAGGACAGGCCGCCTGGATACTGAAGCTTTCTTT
13	-	TRBV19	TRBJ1-4	-	CATRDQRDEKLFF	TGTGCCACCAGGGACCAGCGTGATGAAAAACTGTTTTTT
16	TRBD1	TRBV19	TRBJ2-2	-	CASRPSGDRMIGELFF	TGTGCCAGTAGACCCTCCGGGGACAGGATGATCGGGGAGCTGTTTTTT
15	-	TRBV7-9	TRBJ2-7	-	CASSLFSAGRYEQYF	TGTGCCAGCAGCTTGTTTTCGGCGGGACGGTACGAGCAGTACTTC
14	TRBD1	TRBV30	TRBJ1-2	-	CAWGSRGLGYGYTF	TGTGCCTGGGGGAGCAGGGGGCTCGGGTATGGCTACACCTTC
14	TRBD1	TRBV6-6	TRBJ2-7	many	CASSTSGTGTEQYF	TGTGCCAGCAGTACCTCCGGGACAGGGACCGAGCAGTACTTC
13	TRBD1	TRBV13	TRBJ2-5	few	CASSRNRGETQYF	TGTGCCAGCAGTCGTAACAGGGGTGAGACCCAGTACTTC
12	-	TRBV27	TRBJ1-1	-	CASRGRGTEAFF	TGTGCCAGCAGGGGCAGGGGCACTGAAGCTTTCTTT
11	-	TRBV20-1	TRBJ1-2	-	CSALENYGYTF	TGCAGTGCCCTGGAAAACTATGGCTACACCTTC
12	-	TRBV29-1	TRBJ1-1	few	CSVEYGNTEAFF	TGCAGCGTTGAATACGGGAACACTGAAGCTTTCTTT
18	-	TRBV28	TRBJ2-1	few	CASSLITGRESSYNEQFF	TGTGCCAGCAGTTTAATTACGGGTCGGGAGAGCTCCTACAATGAGCAGTTCTTC
11	-	TRBV29-1	TRBJ1-2	-	CSVTASRDNTF	TGCAGCGTTACCGCCTCGAGGGACAATACCTTC